The present TCR beta chain was sequenced within a study of cytomegalovirus exposure and HLA in healthy donors. A multiplex PCR was run with 60 Vbeta primers and 13 Jbeta primers. Clones were read by immunoSEQ multiplex PCR, and TCRdb kept only the in-frame ones, dropping some. The sample includes roughly 100,000 clones, about 81% of them seen just once. CDR1 SNHLY and CDR2 FYNNEI come from the germline V gene. This CDR3 is built from 16 residues. J was trimmed by 5 bases and V by 4 bases; bases with no gene match: 9. About this clone: The target antigen is unknown.

General study results and limits: Most of the TCR beta V segments (in an earlier analysis) were productive either about 87% or about 30% of the time. It was reported in a later analysis that an Asian-associated ancestry cluster showed fewer N-insertions than the approximately 690-donor mean.

This chain links TRBV2 with TRBJ2-5; 11 bases line up with TRBD2. Sequenced sample: PBMCs. The receptor's source is a man aged 30 to 39 in good health and CMV-seronegative. The CDR3, as DNA: TGTGCCAGCAGTGGCTGGGGTAGCGGGGGGGCGGAGACCCAGTACTTC. This translates into CASSGWGSGGAETQYF.